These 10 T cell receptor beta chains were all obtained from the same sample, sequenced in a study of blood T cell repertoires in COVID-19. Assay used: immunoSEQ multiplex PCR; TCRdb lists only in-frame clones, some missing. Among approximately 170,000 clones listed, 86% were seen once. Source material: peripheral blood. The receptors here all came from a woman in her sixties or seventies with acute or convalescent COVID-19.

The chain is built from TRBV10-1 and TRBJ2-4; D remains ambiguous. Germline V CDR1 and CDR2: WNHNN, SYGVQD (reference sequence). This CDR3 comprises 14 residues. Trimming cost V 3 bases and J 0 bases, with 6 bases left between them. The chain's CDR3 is CASSDERAKNIQYF. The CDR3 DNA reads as TGCGCCAGCAGTGACGAGCGAGCCAAAAACATTCAGTACTTC.

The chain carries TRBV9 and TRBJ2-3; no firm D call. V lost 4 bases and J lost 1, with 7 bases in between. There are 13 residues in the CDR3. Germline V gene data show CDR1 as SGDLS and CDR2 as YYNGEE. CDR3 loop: CASSQTGTDTQYF. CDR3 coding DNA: TGTGCCAGCAGCCAGACTGGCACAGATACGCAGTATTTT.

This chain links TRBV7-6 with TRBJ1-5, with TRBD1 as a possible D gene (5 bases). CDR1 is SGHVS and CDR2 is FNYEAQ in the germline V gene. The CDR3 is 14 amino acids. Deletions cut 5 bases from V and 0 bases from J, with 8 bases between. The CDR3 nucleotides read TGTGCCAGCAGCGCGGGGGGTAGCAATCAGCCCCAGCATTTT. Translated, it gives CASSAGGSNQPQHF.

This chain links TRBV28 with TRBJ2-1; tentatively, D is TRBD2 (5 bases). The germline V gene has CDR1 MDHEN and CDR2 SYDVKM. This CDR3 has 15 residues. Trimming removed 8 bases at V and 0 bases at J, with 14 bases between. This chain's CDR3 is CASGGRMDSYNEQFF. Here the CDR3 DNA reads TGTGCCAGCGGAGGACGGATGGACTCCTACAATGAGCAGTTCTTC.

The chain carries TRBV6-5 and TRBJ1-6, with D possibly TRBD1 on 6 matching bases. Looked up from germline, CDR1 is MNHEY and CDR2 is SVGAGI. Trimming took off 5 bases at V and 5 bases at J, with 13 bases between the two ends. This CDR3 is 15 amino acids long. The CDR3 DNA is TGTGCCAGCAGTCGGACAGACCCAGATAATTCACCCCTCCACTTT. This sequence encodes CASSRTDPDNSPLHF.

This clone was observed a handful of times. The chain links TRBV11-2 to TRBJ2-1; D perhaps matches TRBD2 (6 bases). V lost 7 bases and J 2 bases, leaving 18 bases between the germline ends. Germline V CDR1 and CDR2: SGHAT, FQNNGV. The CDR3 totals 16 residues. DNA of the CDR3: TGTGCCAGCACCCCCGGGCGGTGGGGGGCCTACAATGAGCAGTTCTTC. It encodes CASTPGRWGAYNEQFF.

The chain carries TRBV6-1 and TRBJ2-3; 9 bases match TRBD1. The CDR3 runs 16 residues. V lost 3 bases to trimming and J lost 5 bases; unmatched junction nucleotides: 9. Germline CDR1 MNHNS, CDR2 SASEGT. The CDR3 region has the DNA TGTGCCAGCAGTGATCTGGGACAGGGCAGAAAAGATACGCAGTATTTT. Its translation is CASSDLGQGRKDTQYF.

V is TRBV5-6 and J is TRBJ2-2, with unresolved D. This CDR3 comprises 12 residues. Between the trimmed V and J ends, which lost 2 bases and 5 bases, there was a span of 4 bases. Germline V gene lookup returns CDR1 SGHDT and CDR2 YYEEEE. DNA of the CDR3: TGTGCCAGCAGCTTCACTACCGGGGAGCTGTTTTTT. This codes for CASSFTTGELFF.

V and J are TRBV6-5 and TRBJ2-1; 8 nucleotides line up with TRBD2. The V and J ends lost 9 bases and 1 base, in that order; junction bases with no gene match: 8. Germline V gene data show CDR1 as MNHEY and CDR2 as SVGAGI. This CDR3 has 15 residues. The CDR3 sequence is CARSGGGASYNEQFF. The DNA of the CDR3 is TGTGCCAGGAGCGGGGGAGGTGCTTCCTACAATGAGCAGTTCTTC.

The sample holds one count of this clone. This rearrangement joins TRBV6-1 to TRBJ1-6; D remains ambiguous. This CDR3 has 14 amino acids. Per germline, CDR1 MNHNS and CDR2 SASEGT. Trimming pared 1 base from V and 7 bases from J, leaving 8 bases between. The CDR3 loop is CASSEGLRNSPLHF. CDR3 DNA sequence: TGTGCCAGCAGTGAAGGACTGAGAAATTCACCCCTCCACTTT.